This TCR beta chain was obtained from a study of CD8+CD57+ T cells in acquired aplastic anemia. Turning to the study itself: The study obtained an average of 3.2 ug of DNA from sorted CD4+ and CD8+ cells. Points from the study as a whole: More than 25 was the count of CD8+ CDR3 sequences that patients shared with controls.

For CDR3 and TCR beta VDJ profiling, genomic DNA was the template used. TCRdb re-derived calls from the reads in MiXCR, one entry per CDR3 protein. The sample shows 150,000 to 200,000 distinct CDR3 sequences, 50% to 75% of them seen only once. As to this clonotype: What it binds is unknown. The junction departs from germline at one end; a sequencing error may be responsible.

Sequencing was carried out using sorted CD4+, CD8+, or CD8+CD57+ T cells (not recorded which) from PBMCs. The clonotype comes from a human donor with severe aplastic anemia or a healthy control (not recorded which).

In DNA, the CDR3 is TGTGCCAGCATCTTACCCGGCTACGAGCAGTACTTC. Translation gives CASILPGYEQYF. V gene TRBV7-9 combines with J gene TRBJ2-7; D is undetermined. From germline, CDR1 is SEHNR and CDR2 FQNEAQ (reference sequence). The CDR3 is made up of 12 amino acids.